These 10 T cell receptor beta chains share one sample of origin, sequenced in a study of blood T cell repertoires in COVID-19. Clones were read by immunoSEQ multiplex PCR, and TCRdb kept only the in-frame ones, dropping some. The table lists just under 50,000 clones, 90% of them singletons, with 3.9% in the top ten. What was sequenced was peripheral blood. Receptors were obtained from a human donor in a cohort sampled during active COVID-19.

V is TRBV20-1 and J is TRBJ2-5; the D is unclear. The CDR3 extends over 11 amino acids. The V and J ends lost 5 bases and 4 bases respectively, with 8 bases between them. Germline V CDR1 and CDR2: DFQATT, SNEGSKA (reference sequence). For the CDR3, the DNA is TGCAGTGCTCCTGTGGCAGAGACCCAGTACTTC. This codes for CSAPVAETQYF.

This chain joins TRBV7-2 and TRBJ2-7, with D tentatively TRBD2 (6 bases). The CDR3 sequence is 15 residues long. Between the trimmed V and J ends, which lost 1 base and 3 bases, there was a span of 13 bases. Germline V gene sequence: CDR1 SGHTA, CDR2 FQGNSA. CDR3 in DNA: TGTGCCAGCAGCTTAGTCGCGGGGTCTCTCTACGAGCAGTACTTC. Its protein product is CASSLVAGSLYEQYF.

This sequence joins TRBV7-6 and TRBJ2-7; no clear D gene. Trimming removed 4 bases at V and 0 bases at J, with 10 bases between. Germline CDR1 and CDR2: SGHVS and FNYEAQ. There are 14 residues in the CDR3. Written as DNA, the CDR3 is TGTGCCAGCAGCTCTGAGACATTCTCCTACGAGCAGTACTTC. It encodes CASSSETFSYEQYF.

The V call is TRBV28, the J call TRBJ1-2; D is perhaps TRBD1 (5 bases). Deletions cut 6 bases from V and 3 bases from J, with 17 bases between. The CDR3 consists of 15 residues. Germline lookup yields CDR1 MDHEN and CDR2 SYDVKM. CDR3 nucleotides: TGTGCCAGCAGCTTAGCGGGCCCGGGGGACTATGGCTACACCTTC. This sequence encodes CASSLAGPGDYGYTF.

The chain couples TRBV6-1 to TRBJ2-7; TRBD2 aligns across 12 bases. This CDR3 has 19 amino acids. Trimming took 2 bases from V and 1 from J; bases not matched to a gene: 12. Germline V CDR1 and CDR2: MNHNS, SASEGT. The CDR3 here is CASSERIGLLAGGSYEQYF. As DNA, the CDR3 is TGTGCCAGCAGTGAACGGATCGGGCTACTAGCGGGAGGTTCCTACGAGCAGTACTTC.

The rearrangement uses TRBV11-1 and TRBJ2-1, with 11 bases that match TRBD2. V was clipped by 5 bases and J by 4 bases; unmatched bases: 4. Germline V gene sequence: CDR1 SGHAT, CDR2 FQDESV (reference sequence). The CDR3 runs 15 residues. The chain's CDR3 is CASSPTSGAYNEQFF. As DNA, the CDR3 is TGTGCCAGCAGCCCGACTAGCGGGGCATACAATGAGCAGTTCTTC.

This chain joins TRBV14 and TRBJ2-5, with 10 bases fitting TRBD2. CDR1 and CDR2 from the germline V gene are SGHDN and FVKESK. The J segment lost 4 bases and the V segment lost 2 bases, leaving 4 bases of the junction unmatched. CDR3 size: 15 residues. In DNA form, the CDR3 reads TGTGCCAGCAGCCAACTAGCGGGAGATTCAGAGACCCAGTACTTC. Translation: CASSQLAGDSETQYF.

The chain combines TRBV2 with TRBJ2-7; TRBD2 aligns across 12 bases. The ends lost 7 bases at V and 6 bases at J; junction bases unmatched: 10. The CDR3 has 15 amino acids. Germline CDR1 is SNHLY and CDR2 is FYNNEI. In DNA form, the CDR3 reads TGTGCCAGCACTGCTCTAGCGGGAGGGTCCGCCGAGCAGTACGTC. Protein: CASTALAGGSAEQYV.

The genes are TRBV19 and TRBJ2-5; 8 bases line up with TRBD2. The germline V gene encodes CDR1 LNHDA and CDR2 SQIVND (reference sequence). This CDR3 spans 16 amino acids. J gave up 5 bases and V 3 bases, and 11 bases lay outside the gene matches. CDR3 sequence reads: CASSISGLGLWETQYF. CDR3 DNA sequence: TGTGCCAGTAGTATCTCGGGACTAGGTTTATGGGAGACCCAGTACTTC. The variable domain in full, with the rest retrieved from reference TRBV19 and TRBJ2-5, is DGGITQSPKYLFRKEGQNVTLSCEQNLNHDAMYWYRQDPGQGLRLIYYSQIVNDFQKGDIAEGYSVSREKKESFPLTVTSAQKNPTAFYLCASSISGLGLWETQYFGPGTRLLVL.

The chain couples TRBV9 to TRBJ1-1; no clear D. Trimming shortened V by 0 bases and J by 2 bases, and 5 bases separated the two germline ends. Germline CDR1 SGDLS, CDR2 YYNGEE. The CDR3 length is 13 residues. The CDR3 DNA sequence: TGTGCCAGCAGCGTAGTCTTAAACACTGAAGCTTTCTTT. Its protein product is CASSVVLNTEAFF.